This TCR beta chain was captured by sequencing in a study of human T cells and chemical hapten exposure. Study-wide points: Large CDR3 similarity clusters arose significantly more often from expanded TCRs than from controls.

TCRdb processed the RACE reads anew with MiXCR; each CDR3 protein has one entry. The table lists just over 95,000 distinct CDR3 sequences, 25% to 30% of them singletons. This clonotype was seen only once. As yet, its antigen is unknown. Germline lookup yields CDR1 KGHSH and CDR2 LQKENI. Trimming left V 5 bases short and J 4 bases short, with 18 bases between. The CDR3 totals 17 residues. Time point: patch test 3, about 24 weeks after DPC sensitization. Described treatment: therapeutic diphenylcyclopropenone sensitization with weekly scalp DPC. The rearrangement joins TRBV18 to TRBJ2-6; the D gene could be TRBD1 or TRBD2 (5 bases each). The sequence was obtained from a man aged 40-50 years with alopecia areata. Some clones in this sample may be carry-over from other donors' samples. This specimen was whole blood, taken in connection with sensitization to the hapten diphenylcyclopropenone (DPC). The DNA of the CDR3 is TGTGCCAGCTCATCCGGGACCGGTCGTTTGGGGGCCAACGTCCTGACTTTC. It is translated as CASSSGTGRLGANVLTF.